Listed below are T cell receptor beta chains from one sample, sequenced in a study of early T cells in non-severe SARS-CoV-2 infection. MiXCR, run by TCRdb on the 5' RACE reads, gives a single entry per CDR3 protein. Of approximately 75,000 distinct CDR3 sequences in the sample, about 15% were seen once. This specimen consisted of whole blood, obtained at baseline. These receptors all come from an adult who was a healthcare worker with PCR-confirmed SARS-CoV-2 infection or an uninfected control (not recorded which). Both conserved end residues are part of each CDR3. The D gene is left open where the match is weak. Some rows have no size entry. The others give once, few or many, or a class for an expanded clone.

D,V,size,J,CDR3,DNA
NA,TRBV28,few,TRBJ1-1,CASSLWGGQGNTEAFF,TGTGCCAGCAGTTTATGGGGCGGGCAGGGGAACACTGAAGCTTTCTTT
NA,TRBV30,NA,TRBJ2-1,CAWSVGFDEQFF,TGTGCCTGGAGTGTTGGGTTCGATGAGCAGTTCTTC
NA,TRBV28,few,TRBJ1-1,CASSLGGGGGTEAFF,TGTGCCAGCAGTTTAGGCGGTGGTGGCGGCACTGAAGCTTTCTTT
NA,TRBV6-6,NA,TRBJ1-1,CASSSPASEAFF,TGTGCCAGCAGTTCCCCCGCCTCGGAAGCTTTCTTT
TRBD2,TRBV9,many,TRBJ2-1,CASGGLALGVDEQFF,TGTGCCAGCGGGGGACTAGCCCTTGGGGTGGATGAGCAGTTCTTC
TRBD2,TRBV27,NA,TRBJ2-3,CASSSRTSGDTSTDTQYF,TGTGCCAGCAGTTCCCGGACTAGCGGGGATACTAGCACAGATACGCAGTATTTT
TRBD2,TRBV20-1,many,TRBJ2-1,CSAHGTSTSYNEQFF,TGCAGTGCTCACGGGACTAGCACCTCCTACAATGAGCAGTTCTTC
TRBD1,TRBV19,few,TRBJ1-5,CAGGTGYNQPQHF,TGTGCCGGGGGGACAGGCTACAATCAGCCCCAGCATTTT
NA,TRBV7-9,few,TRBJ2-5,CASSLAGGAETQYF,TGTGCCAGCAGCTTAGCTGGGGGGGCTGAGACCCAGTACTTC
TRBD1,TRBV6-6,few,TRBJ1-1,CASRRTGGNLNTEAFF,TGTGCCAGCAGAAGGACAGGGGGTAACTTGAACACTGAAGCTTTCTTT
TRBD2,TRBV5-1,many,TRBJ2-4,CASSHLLAGAGVAKNIQYF,TGCGCCAGCAGCCACCTCCTAGCGGGAGCGGGCGTAGCCAAAAACATTCAGTACTTC
TRBD2,TRBV5-6,few,TRBJ2-1,CASRVAGASYNEQFF,TGTGCCAGCAGGGTAGCGGGGGCCTCCTACAATGAGCAGTTCTTC
NA,TRBV19,few,TRBJ2-3,CASSIGQNTDTQYF,TGTGCCAGTAGTATAGGACAGAACACAGATACGCAGTATTTT
TRBD2,TRBV12-3/TRBV12-4,NA,TRBJ2-1,CASSAGLAEFF,TGTGCCAGCAGTGCGGGACTAGCCGAGTTCTTC
NA,TRBV6-2/TRBV6-3,few,TRBJ2-2,CASKDDPNTGELFF,TGTGCCAGCAAGGATGACCCGAACACCGGGGAGCTGTTTTTT
TRBD1,TRBV7-6,many,TRBJ2-7,CASSLGTGVYEQYF,TGTGCCAGCAGCTTGGGGACAGGGGTCTACGAGCAGTACTTC
NA,TRBV6-1,NA,TRBJ2-1,CASSERGHYNEQFF,TGTGCCAGCAGTGAAAGGGGCCATTACAATGAGCAGTTCTTC
NA,TRBV29-1,many,TRBJ2-5,CSVARDQGGETQYF,TGCAGCGTTGCTCGAGACCAGGGCGGTGAGACCCAGTACTTC
NA,TRBV3-1,NA,TRBJ2-1,CASSPQRTRTTLEQFF,TGTGCCAGCAGTCCTCAAAGGACCCGGACCACATTGGAGCAGTTCTTC
TRBD2,TRBV28,NA,TRBJ2-2,CASSFPSGRVSGELFF,TGTGCCAGCAGTTTCCCTTCCGGGAGGGTATCCGGGGAGCTGTTTTTT
TRBD2,TRBV6-5,many,TRBJ2-1,CASRRTSGSSYNEQFF,TGTGCCAGCAGAAGGACTAGCGGGAGCTCCTACAATGAGCAGTTCTTC
NA,TRBV3-1,NA,TRBJ2-1,CASSPREYSDEQFF,TGTGCCAGCAGCCCGAGGGAGTATAGTGATGAGCAGTTCTTC
NA,TRBV18,few,TRBJ1-2,CASSYEVSGYTF,TGTGCCAGCTCATATGAAGTTTCCGGCTACACCTTC
TRBD1,TRBV20-1,NA,TRBJ2-1,CSAMTGGLLNEQFF,TGCAGTGCTATGACAGGGGGTCTTCTCAATGAGCAGTTCTTC
NA,TRBV18,NA,TRBJ2-7,CASSRKGDEQYF,TGTGCCAGCTCCCGCAAGGGGGACGAGCAGTACTTC
NA,TRBV2,few,TRBJ2-2,CASRARDLNAGELFF,TGTGCCAGCAGAGCCCGTGACTTGAACGCCGGGGAGCTGTTTTTT
TRBD1,TRBV30,NA,TRBJ2-4,CACGQGKNIQYF,TGTGCCTGCGGACAGGGTAAAAACATTCAGTACTTC
TRBD2,TRBV24-1,few,TRBJ2-1,CATSDLRGDTHYNEQFF,TGTGCCACCAGTGATTTGCGGGGGGATACCCATTACAATGAGCAGTTCTTC
NA,TRBV29-1,many,TRBJ1-4,CSVRQAFNEKLFF,TGCAGCGTTCGACAGGCCTTTAATGAAAAACTGTTTTTT
NA,TRBV7-3,NA,TRBJ2-1,CASSSFSYNDQFF,TGTGCCAGCAGCTCATTCTCTTACAATGATCAGTTCTTC
TRBD1,TRBV5-5,few,TRBJ2-7,CASSWLPGQNDEQYF,TGTGCCAGCAGTTGGCTCCCGGGACAGAACGACGAGCAGTACTTC
NA,TRBV28,NA,TRBJ1-1,CASRNPGLQNEAFF,TGTGCCAGCAGAAATCCGGGACTACAAAATGAAGCTTTCTTT
NA,TRBV20-1,many,TRBJ2-1,CSSPGVAVYNEQFF,TGCAGTTCTCCAGGAGTAGCGGTCTACAATGAGCAGTTCTTC
TRBD2,TRBV9,many,TRBJ2-5,CASSRTSGTYQETQYF,TGTGCCAGCAGCAGAACTAGCGGGACGTACCAAGAGACCCAGTACTTC
TRBD1,TRBV5-4,NA,TRBJ1-2,CASSSSPMTGDGYTF,TGTGCCAGCAGCTCAAGCCCCATGACAGGGGATGGCTACACCTTC
TRBD1,TRBV2,few,TRBJ2-3,CASSKRTGGTDTQYF,TGTGCCAGCAGTAAACGGACAGGGGGCACAGATACGCAGTATTTT
TRBD1,TRBV5-1,NA,TRBJ2-3,CASSPNRQGRTQYF,TGCGCCAGCAGCCCGAATAGACAGGGGCGGACGCAGTATTTT
TRBD1,TRBV12-3/TRBV12-4,many,TRBJ1-2,CASSLGQGINYGYTF,TGTGCCAGCAGTTTGGGACAGGGTATAAACTATGGCTACACCTTC
TRBD2,TRBV28,NA,TRBJ2-7,CASSFHGGRAYEQYF,TGTGCCAGCAGTTTTCACGGCGGGAGGGCGTACGAGCAGTACTTC
TRBD1,TRBV28,NA,TRBJ2-7,CASSGQASYEQYF,TGTGCCAGCTCGGGACAGGCCTCCTACGAGCAGTACTTC
NA,TRBV6-5,few,TRBJ2-1,CASSFSTGLGGNEQFF,TGTGCCAGCAGTTTCAGTACCGGACTCGGGGGCAATGAGCAGTTCTTC
NA,TRBV7-3,many,TRBJ1-5,CASSTGHSNQPQHF,TGTGCCAGCAGCACGGGACACTCCAATCAGCCCCAGCATTTT